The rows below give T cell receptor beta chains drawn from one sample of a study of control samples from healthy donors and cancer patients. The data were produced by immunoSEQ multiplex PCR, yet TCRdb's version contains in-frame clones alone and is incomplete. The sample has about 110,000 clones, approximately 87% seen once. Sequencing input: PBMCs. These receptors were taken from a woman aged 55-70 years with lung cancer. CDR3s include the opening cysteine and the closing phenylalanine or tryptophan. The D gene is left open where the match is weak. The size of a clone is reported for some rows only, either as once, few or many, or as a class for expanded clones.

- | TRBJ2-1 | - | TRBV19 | TGTGCCAGTAGTATCTACGTCAATGAGCAGTTCTTC | CASSIYVNEQFF
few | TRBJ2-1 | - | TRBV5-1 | TGCGCCAGCAGCTTGAACTACAATGAGCAGTTCTTC | CASSLNYNEQFF
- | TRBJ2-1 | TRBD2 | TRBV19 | TGTGCCAGCGGCTTGGCTAGCGGGTACAATGAGCAGTTCTTC | CASGLASGYNEQFF
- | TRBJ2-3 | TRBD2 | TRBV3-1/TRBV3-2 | TGTGCCAGCAGCCAACTTAGCGGGACCACAGATACGCAGTATTTT | CASSQLSGTTDTQYF
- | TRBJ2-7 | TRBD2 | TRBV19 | TGTGCCAGTAGTACGGGAGGGACGTCCTACGAGCAGTACTTC | CASSTGGTSYEQYF
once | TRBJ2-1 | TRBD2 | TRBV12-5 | TGTGCTAGTGGTTTGCCCACTAGCGGGAGGGGGGATGGCAATGAGCAGTTCTTC | CASGLPTSGRGDGNEQFF
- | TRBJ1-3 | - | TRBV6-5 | TGTGCCAGCGCCCGGGGTGTCAGCTCTGGAAACACCATATATTTT | CASARGVSSGNTIYF
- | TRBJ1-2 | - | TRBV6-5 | TGTGCCACCAGACGGCTTAACTATGGCTACACCTTC | CATRRLNYGYTF
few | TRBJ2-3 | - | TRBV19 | TGTGCCAGTAGCCCCTCTACAGATACGCAGTATTTT | CASSPSTDTQYF
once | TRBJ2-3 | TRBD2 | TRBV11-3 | TGTGCCAGCGGGACTAGCGGGAGAGGAGATACGCAGTATTTT | CASGTSGRGDTQYF
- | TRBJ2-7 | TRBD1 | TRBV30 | TGTGCCTGGAGTGCTAGGACAGGGCAAGGATCCTACGAGCAGTACTTC | CAWSARTGQGSYEQYF
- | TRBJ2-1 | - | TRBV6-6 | TGTGCCAGCAGTTACGAAGCGGTCCAGGAGCAGTTCTTC | CASSYEAVQEQFF
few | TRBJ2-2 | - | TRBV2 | TGTGCCAGCAGTGCAGGGGCGAACACCGGGGAGCTGTTTTTT | CASSAGANTGELFF
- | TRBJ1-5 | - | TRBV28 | TGTGCCAGCAGTTGGAGCGGGGGCGTGGGCAATCAGCCCCAGCATTTT | CASSWSGGVGNQPQHF
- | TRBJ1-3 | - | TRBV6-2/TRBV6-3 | TGTGCCAGCAGTTGCCTCACCCCTCGTGACCCCAAGGGTTTAAACACCATATATTTT | CASSCLTPRDPKGLNTIYF
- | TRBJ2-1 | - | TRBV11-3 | TGTGCCAGCAGCTTAGATCGAGTGAGTCGTACGAATGAGCAGTTCTTC | CASSLDRVSRTNEQFF
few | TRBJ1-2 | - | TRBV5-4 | TGTGCCAGCAGCTTCGGGGGGTTCCACTATGGCTACACCTTC | CASSFGGFHYGYTF
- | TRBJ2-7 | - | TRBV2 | TGTGCCAGCAGTCAGGACCACTACGAGCAGTACTTC | CASSQDHYEQYF
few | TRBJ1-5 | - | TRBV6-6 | TGTGCCAGCAGTCCCACCCACAATCAGCCCCAGCATTTT | CASSPTHNQPQHF
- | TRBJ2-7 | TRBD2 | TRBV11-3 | TGTGCCAGCAGCTTATTAGGGGGCGGGAGGGCCCACGAGCAGTACTTC | CASSLLGGGRAHEQYF
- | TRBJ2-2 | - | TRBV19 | TGTGCCAGTAAGGAGGGCGGCACCATCGACGGGGAGCTGTTTTTT | CASKEGGTIDGELFF
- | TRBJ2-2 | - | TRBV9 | TGTGCCAGCAGCGTATCTACGGTGAACACCGGGGAGCTGTTTTTT | CASSVSTVNTGELFF
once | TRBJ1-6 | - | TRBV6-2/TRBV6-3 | TGTGCCAGCAGCCCTGATGCAGCCGATAATTCACCCCTCCACTTT | CASSPDAADNSPLHF
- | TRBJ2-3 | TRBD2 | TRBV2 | TGTGCCAGAGCGGGGGCAACGGATACGCAGTATTTT | CARAGATDTQYF
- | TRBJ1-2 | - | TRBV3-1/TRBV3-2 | TGTGCCAGCAGCCTTTCAATTGCGGGACTCCCTAACTATGGCTACACCTTC | CASSLSIAGLPNYGYTF
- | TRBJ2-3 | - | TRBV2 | TGTGCCAGCAGTGGAGCCCTAGCCGCAGATACGCAGTATTTT | CASSGALAADTQYF
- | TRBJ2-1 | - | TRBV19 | TGTGCCAGTAGTATGGGGTCGGAGGGGCATGAGCAGTTCTTC | CASSMGSEGHEQFF
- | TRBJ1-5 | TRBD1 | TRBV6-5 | TGTGCCAGCAGCCCGGGACAGGGCAATCAGCCCCAGCATTTT | CASSPGQGNQPQHF
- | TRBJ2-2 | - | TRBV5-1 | TGCGCCAGCAGCTTTTTGTATACCGGGGAGCTGTTTTTT | CASSFLYTGELFF
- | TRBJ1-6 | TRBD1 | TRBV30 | TGTGCCTGGAGTGTACAGGGGAGAGGTTCACCCCTCCACTTT | CAWSVQGRGSPLHF
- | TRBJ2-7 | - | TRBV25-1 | TGTGCCAGCAGTACCAGAGCCTACGAGCAGTACTTC | CASSTRAYEQYF
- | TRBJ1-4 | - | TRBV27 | TGTGCCAGCAGTCCCGGGGCAAATGAAAAACTGTTTTTT | CASSPGANEKLFF
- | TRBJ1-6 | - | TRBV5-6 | TGTGCCAGCAGCTTGGGGACAGCTAATTCACCCCTCCACTTT | CASSLGTANSPLHF
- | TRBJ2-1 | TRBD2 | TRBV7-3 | TGTGCCAGCAGCCCCGATAGCGGGAGGGTCGGGGAGCAGTTCTTC | CASSPDSGRVGEQFF
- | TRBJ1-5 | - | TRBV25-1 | TGTGCCAGCAGTGGGGCCTCTCAGCCCCAGCATTTT | CASSGASQPQHF
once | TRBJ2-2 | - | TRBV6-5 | TGTGCCAGCAGTTACCGTACGAGCACCGGGGAGCTGTTTTTT | CASSYRTSTGELFF
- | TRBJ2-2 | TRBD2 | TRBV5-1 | TGCGCCAGCTCAAGACTAGCGGGAGATAGCACCGGGGAGCTGTTTTTT | CASSRLAGDSTGELFF
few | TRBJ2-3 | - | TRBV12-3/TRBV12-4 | TGTGCCAGCAGTTTAGGGAATACGCAGTATTTT | CASSLGNTQYF
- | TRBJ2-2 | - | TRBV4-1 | TGCGCCAGCAGCCAAGTATCCGGGTCAGGCACCGGGGAGCTGTTTTTT | CASSQVSGSGTGELFF
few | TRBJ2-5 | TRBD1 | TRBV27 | TGTGCCAGCAGTCTACAGGGGACAGAGACCCAGTACTTC | CASSLQGTETQYF
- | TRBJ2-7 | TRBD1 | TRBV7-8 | TGTGCCAGCAGCAAGAGGACAGGGTCTTACGAGCAGTACTTC | CASSKRTGSYEQYF